Listed here are 29 T cell receptor beta chains from one sample, sequenced in a study of cytomegalovirus exposure and HLA in healthy donors. This PCR relied on a set of 60 Vbeta primers and 13 Jbeta primers. The protocol was immunoSEQ multiplex PCR, while the TCRdb copy is restricted to in-frame clones and leaves out a portion. The sample contains 85,000 to 100,000 clones, approximately 64% of which appear only once. The material sequenced was PBMCs. All receptors come from a man in his fifties or sixties in good health and CMV-seronegative.

The chain links TRBV2 to TRBJ2-5; perhaps TRBD2 as D (6 bases). CDR1 and CDR2 (germline): SNHLY, FYNNEI. CDR3 length: 14 amino acids. The V gene lost 7 bases and the J gene lost 5 bases, with 17 bases spanning the gap. DNA for the CDR3: TGTGCCAGCAAAGGAGGGGCGCTCGGGGAGACCCAGTACTTC. This encodes CASKGGALGETQYF.

The chain uses TRBV11-2 and TRBJ1-2, with D maybe TRBD1 (5 bases). The CDR3 has 12 residues. Germline CDR1 SGHAT, CDR2 FQNNGV. V lost 3 bases and J lost 4, with 6 bases in between. The CDR3 loop reads CASSFDSYGYTF. The CDR3, as DNA: TGTGCCAGCAGCTTTGACAGCTATGGCTACACCTTC.

The chain has TRBV2 and TRBJ2-2; 7 nucleotides line up with TRBD1. V shed 6 bases and J 2 bases; nucleotides not matched to a gene: 9. Germline values: CDR1 SNHLY, CDR2 FYNNEI. This CDR3 region has 16 residues. CDR3 region: CASRAPDRRNTGELFF. CDR3 nucleotides: TGTGCCAGCAGGGCCCCGGACAGGCGAAACACCGGGGAGCTGTTTTTT.

The genes are TRBV7-3 and TRBJ2-7; D ambiguous. The germline V gene has CDR1 SGHTA and CDR2 FQGTGA. CDR3 size: 14 residues. V was pared by 5 bases and J by 2 bases, with 13 bases between. The CDR3 protein is CASSIGTVPYEQYF. The DNA of the CDR3 is TGTGCCAGCAGCATAGGTACAGTCCCCTACGAGCAGTACTTC.

The rearrangement uses TRBV7-3 and TRBJ1-1; D is ambiguous. V dropped 3 bases and J dropped 0 bases, with 14 bases sitting between them. Germline V gene sequence: CDR1 SGHTA, CDR2 FQGTGA. This CDR3 spans 16 amino acids. The CDR3 region has the DNA TGTGCCAGCAGCTTTCCTCGGGGAGCAATGAACACTGAAGCTTTCTTT. It is translated as CASSFPRGAMNTEAFF.

The chain links TRBV11-1 to TRBJ2-7; TRBD2 is a possible D gene (6 bases). Trimming pared 1 base from V and 0 bases from J, leaving 10 bases between. This CDR3 region has 15 residues. CDR1 is SGHAT, CDR2 FQDESV, per germline (reference sequence). The CDR3 DNA follows: TGTGCCAGCAGCTTAGTTGGGGGGAACTCCTACGAGCAGTACTTC. This translates into CASSLVGGNSYEQYF. Based on the CDR3 plus reference TRBV11-1 and TRBJ2-7, the full variable domain is EAEVAQSPRYKITEKSQAVAFWCDPISGHATLYWYRQILGQGPELLVQFQDESVVDDSQLPKDRFSAERLKGVDSTLKIQPAELGDSAMYLCASSLVGGNSYEQYFGPGTRLTVT.

The rearrangement joins TRBV14 to TRBJ2-1; a possible D gene is TRBD1 (6 bases). This CDR3 has 15 residues. Deletions cut 1 base from V and 9 bases from J, with 16 bases between. Germline lookup yields CDR1 SGHDN and CDR2 FVKESK. CDR3 sequence reads: CASSQGYRLGGEQFF. The CDR3, as DNA: TGTGCCAGCAGCCAAGGATACAGGTTAGGGGGTGAGCAGTTCTTC.

The V gene is TRBV7-9, the J gene TRBJ2-3; TRBD1 agrees at 11 bases. The J segment lost 4 bases and the V segment lost 0 bases, leaving 0 bases of the junction unmatched. Germline CDR1 and CDR2: SEHNR and FQNEAQ (reference sequence). The CDR3 runs to 15 residues. Here the CDR3 reads CASSLAGQGADTQYF. The CDR3 DNA reads TGTGCCAGCAGCTTAGCGGGACAGGGGGCAGATACGCAGTATTTT.

The J gene is TRBJ1-1, the V gene TRBV5-6; D gene ambiguous. Germline CDR1 and CDR2: SGHDT and YYEEEE. The CDR3 runs 16 residues. V lost 0 bases and J 3 bases, leaving 15 bases between the germline ends. CDR3 protein: CASSLEATGRYTEAFF. CDR3 bases: TGTGCCAGCAGCTTGGAGGCCACGGGGAGGTACACTGAAGCTTTCTTT. Full variable domain (rest looked up from reference TRBV5-6 and TRBJ1-1): DAGVTQSPTHLIKTRGQQVTLRCSPKSGHDTVSWYQQALGQGPQFIFQYYEEEERQRGNFPDRFSGHQFPNYSSELNVNALLLGDSALYLCASSLEATGRYTEAFFGQGTRLTVV.

This chain links TRBV5-4 with TRBJ2-1; unclear D gene. This CDR3 spans 13 amino acids. From germline, CDR1 is SGHNT and CDR2 YYREEE (reference sequence). Between the trimmed V and J ends, which lost 0 bases and 4 bases, there was a span of 5 bases. CDR3 amino acids: CASSLAQYNEQFF. The CDR3 DNA reads as TGTGCCAGCAGCTTGGCACAGTACAATGAGCAGTTCTTC. Full variable domain (outside the CDR3, taken from reference TRBV5-4 and TRBJ2-1): ETGVTQSPTHLIKTRGQQVTLRCSSQSGHNTVSWYQQALGQGPQFIFQYYREEENGRGNFPPRFSGLQFPNYSSELNVNALELDDSALYLCASSLAQYNEQFFGPGTRLTVL.

The chain has TRBV7-9 and TRBJ2-1, with 13 positions matching TRBD2. Looked up from germline, CDR1 is SEHNR and CDR2 is FQNEAQ (reference sequence). There are 17 residues in the CDR3. After removal of 5 bases from V and 1 base from J, the junction contained 5 bases not matched to a gene. The chain's CDR3 is CASSPRTSGSSYNEQFF. The DNA for the CDR3 is TGTGCCAGCAGCCCGAGGACTAGCGGGAGTTCCTACAATGAGCAGTTCTTC.

The chain links TRBV9 to TRBJ1-2; D unresolved. The germline V gene encodes CDR1 SGDLS and CDR2 YYNGEE. The V gene lost 4 bases and the J gene lost 4 bases, with 14 bases spanning the gap. This CDR3 is built from 14 residues. CDR3 bases: TGTGCCAGCAGCAGACGTGAGGGCTCCTATGGCTACACCTTC. Translating it yields CASSRREGSYGYTF. Drawing the rest from reference TRBV9 and TRBJ1-2, the complete variable domain is DSGVTQTPKHLITATGQRVTLRCSPRSGDLSVYWYQQSLDQGLQFLIQYYNGEERAKGNILERFSAQQFPDLHSELNLSSLELGDSALYFCASSRREGSYGYTFGSGTRLTVV.

This clone occurred once. This CDR3 is CASSDPTSGRVPGELFF. CDR3 coding DNA: TGCGCCAGCAGTGACCCGACTAGCGGGAGGGTTCCCGGGGAGCTGTTTTTT. The J gene is TRBJ2-2, the V gene TRBV10-1, with 14 bases that match TRBD2. The CDR3 totals 17 residues. Germline CDR1 reads WNHNN; CDR2 reads SYGVQD (reference sequence). With 3 bases clipped from V and 6 bases from J, the junction kept 6 bases outside the gene matches.

This clone appeared a few times. The chain employs TRBV6-5 and TRBJ2-7; 14 bases match TRBD2. The germline gives CDR1 MNHEY, CDR2 SVGAGI. CDR3 size: 15 residues. V lost 5 bases and J lost 2; bases outside the gene matches: 2. CDR3 bases: TGTGCCAGCAGTAGACTAGCGGGAGGGACCTACGAGCAGTACTTC. Amino acid sequence: CASSRLAGGTYEQYF.

J is TRBJ2-3 and V is TRBV6-1; D remains unclear. The CDR3 sequence is 14 residues long. The V gene's germline CDR1 is MNHNS and CDR2 SASEGT. V dropped 1 base and J dropped 4 bases, with 9 bases sitting between them. The CDR3, as DNA: TGTGCCAGCAGTGAAGATCGGAGCCCAGATACGCAGTATTTT. Residues: CASSEDRSPDTQYF.

This clone was counted only a few times. The chain links TRBV5-5 to TRBJ2-7, with 11 nucleotides matching TRBD2. CDR3 length: 14 amino acids. CDR1 SGHKS and CDR2 YYEKEE come from the germline V gene (reference sequence). V was pared by 0 bases and J by 4 bases, with 0 bases of the junction left unmatched. In DNA, the CDR3 is TGTGCCAGCAGCTTGGCTAGCGGGGGGTACGAGCAGTACTTC. Its translation is CASSLASGGYEQYF.

This clone was seen only a few times. The genes are TRBV29-1 and TRBJ1-2; perhaps TRBD1 as D (5 bases). Trimming cost V 6 bases and J 6 bases, with 23 bases left between them. Per germline, CDR1 SQVTM and CDR2 ANQGSEA. CDR3 length: 15 residues. For the CDR3, the DNA is TGCAGCGTCCCATTCGGGGGATCCGTGATCGATGGCTACACCTTC. This sequence encodes CSVPFGGSVIDGYTF.

This clone has a handful of counts. The V and J genes are TRBV9 and TRBJ2-1, with D possibly being TRBD2 (5 bases). CDR3 length equals 17 residues. Germline CDR1 is SGDLS and CDR2 is YYNGEE. The ends were cut back, 1 base at V and 4 bases at J, with 18 bases in the middle. The CDR3 DNA follows: TGTGCCAGCAGCGTACTGGACTCCGCCTCACCTTACAATGAGCAGTTCTTC. This gives the protein CASSVLDSASPYNEQFF.

As regards this clone: The sample contains more than one DNA sequence encoding this CDR3. This chain connects TRBV10-2 to TRBJ2-7; D ambiguous. This CDR3 is built from 11 residues. Trimming stripped 3 bases from V and 3 bases from J, with 3 bases between. In germline, CDR1 is WSHSY, CDR2 SAAADI. The CDR3 loop reads CASSDSYEQYF. CDR3 DNA sequence: TGCGCCAGCAGTGACAGCTACGAGCAGTACTTC.

This rearrangement joins TRBV18 to TRBJ2-1; D not resolved. The CDR3 sequence is 12 residues long. From germline, CDR1 is KGHSH and CDR2 LQKENI. V was pared by 4 bases and J by 8 bases, with 9 bases between. The CDR3, as DNA: TGTGCCAGCTCACTCCGTCTCGATGAGCAGTTCTTC. This translates into CASSLRLDEQFF.

The V and J genes are TRBV5-6 and TRBJ2-5, with TRBD1 identical over 9 bases. The CDR3 sequence is 13 residues long. V shed 3 bases, J shed 6 bases, and the junction held 3 bases outside the gene matches. CDR1 and CDR2 (germline): SGHDT, YYEEEE. The CDR3 coding sequence is TGTGCCAGCAGCTCGGGACAGGGCCAGACCCAGTACTTC. It specifies CASSSGQGQTQYF.

This clone appeared a few times. This chain connects TRBV6-1 to TRBJ1-1; 9 bases agree with TRBD1. This CDR3 contains 16 residues. Germline assignment: CDR1 MNHNS and CDR2 SASEGT. V was clipped by 4 bases and J by 2 bases; unmatched bases: 8. CDR3 amino acids: CASSGTIQGANTEAFF. Written as DNA, the CDR3 is TGTGCCAGCAGTGGCACCATACAGGGGGCAAACACTGAAGCTTTCTTT.

The chain combines TRBV30 with TRBJ2-7; the match to TRBD1 covers 8 bases. CDR1 is GTSNPN and CDR2 is SVGIG in the germline V gene (reference sequence). The V gene end was trimmed by 1 base and the J gene end by 6 bases; junction bases not matched to a gene: 14. CDR3 size: 16 residues. CDR3 in DNA: TGTGCCTGGAGTGCAGCCACAGGGGGAGGTTGGGCCGAGCAGTACTTC. This codes for CAWSAATGGGWAEQYF.

CDR3 sequence: CASSLNRDARRYF. CDR3 DNA: TGTGCCAGCAGCTTGAACCGGGATGCCCGACGGTACTTC. The chain combines TRBV7-3 with TRBJ2-5; a possible D gene is TRBD2 (5 bases). This CDR3 is 13 amino acids long. V was shortened by 3 bases and J by 13 bases, with 18 bases between the two germline ends. The germline CDR1 and CDR2 sequences are SGHTA and FQGTGA.

Only a few counts were recorded for this clone. The chain employs TRBV27 and TRBJ1-5; the match to TRBD1 covers 9 bases. The CDR3 extends over 16 amino acids. V lost 7 bases and J lost 9; bases outside the gene matches: 16. Germline CDR1 is MNHEY and CDR2 is SMNVEV (reference sequence). The CDR3 loop reads CASTKFGTGPQGPQHF. CDR3 bases: TGTGCCAGCACCAAGTTTGGGACAGGGCCCCAGGGGCCCCAGCATTTT.

The gene calls are TRBV7-2 and TRBJ2-7, with 7 bases that match TRBD2. V shed 2 bases, J shed 0 bases, and the junction held 1 base outside the gene matches. The CDR3 is made up of 14 amino acids. Germline CDR1 SGHTA, CDR2 FQGNSA. Here the CDR3 reads CASSLSGTSYEQYF. As DNA, the CDR3 is TGTGCCAGCAGCTTAAGCGGGACCTCCTACGAGCAGTACTTC.

The rearrangement joins TRBV5-1 to TRBJ1-1; 7 bases map to TRBD1. This CDR3 comprises 16 residues. CDR1 and CDR2 from the germline V gene are SGHRS and YFSETQ. The V segment lost 4 bases and the J segment 1 base; nucleotides outside the gene matches: 10. This chain's CDR3 is CASSPNPGQRNTEAFF. The CDR3 coding sequence is TGCGCCAGCAGCCCGAACCCGGGACAGCGGAACACTGAAGCTTTCTTT.

The chain joins TRBV14 to TRBJ2-3; 10 bases line up with TRBD2. CDR1 and CDR2 (germline): SGHDN, FVKESK. With 6 bases clipped from V and 1 base from J, the junction kept 13 bases outside the gene matches. CDR3 size: 18 residues. Written as DNA, the CDR3 is TGTGCCAGCAGTTCCGTTCTGGCTAGCGGGGGCCGCACAGATACGCAGTATTTT. It encodes CASSSVLASGGRTDTQYF.

The CDR3 sequence is CSVALPGTSNEQFF. The CDR3 region has the DNA TGCAGCGTTGCCCTCCCGGGGACTAGCAATGAGCAGTTCTTC. The chain combines TRBV29-1 with TRBJ2-1; 8 nucleotides align to TRBD2. The CDR3 is made up of 14 amino acids. Germline V lookup: CDR1 SQVTM, CDR2 ANQGSEA. The V segment lost 4 bases and the J segment 6 bases; nucleotides outside the gene matches: 8.